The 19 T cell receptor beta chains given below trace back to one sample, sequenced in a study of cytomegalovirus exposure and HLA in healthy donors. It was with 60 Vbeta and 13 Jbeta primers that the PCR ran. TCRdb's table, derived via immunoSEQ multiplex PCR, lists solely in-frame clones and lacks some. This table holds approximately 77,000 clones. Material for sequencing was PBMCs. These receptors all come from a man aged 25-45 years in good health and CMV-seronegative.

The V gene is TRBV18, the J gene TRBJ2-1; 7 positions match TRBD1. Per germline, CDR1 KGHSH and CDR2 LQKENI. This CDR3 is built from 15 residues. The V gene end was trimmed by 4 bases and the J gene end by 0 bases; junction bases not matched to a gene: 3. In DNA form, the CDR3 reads TGTGCCAGCTCACGACAGGGTTACTCCTACAATGAGCAGTTCTTC. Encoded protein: CASSRQGYSYNEQFF.

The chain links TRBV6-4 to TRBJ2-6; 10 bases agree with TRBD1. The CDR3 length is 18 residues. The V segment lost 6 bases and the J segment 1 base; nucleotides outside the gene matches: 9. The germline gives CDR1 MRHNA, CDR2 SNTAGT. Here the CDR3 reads CASRPMTGGVSGANVLTF. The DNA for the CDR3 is TGTGCCAGCAGGCCGATGACAGGGGGCGTATCTGGGGCCAACGTCCTGACTTTC.

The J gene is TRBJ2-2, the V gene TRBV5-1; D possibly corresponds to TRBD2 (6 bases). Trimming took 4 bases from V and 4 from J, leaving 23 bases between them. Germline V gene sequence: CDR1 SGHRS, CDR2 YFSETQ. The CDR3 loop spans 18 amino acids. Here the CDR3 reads CASSETSGGTLFTGELFF. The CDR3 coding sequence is TGCGCCAGCAGCGAGACCTCGGGCGGGACCCTTTTCACCGGGGAGCTGTTTTTT.

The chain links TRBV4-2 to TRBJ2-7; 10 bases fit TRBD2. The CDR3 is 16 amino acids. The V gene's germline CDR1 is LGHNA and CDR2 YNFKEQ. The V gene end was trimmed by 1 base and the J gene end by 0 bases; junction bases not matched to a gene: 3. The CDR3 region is CASSQVLAGDSYEQYF. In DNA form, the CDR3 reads TGTGCCAGCAGCCAAGTGCTAGCGGGGGACTCCTACGAGCAGTACTTC.

As DNA, the CDR3 is TGTGCCAGCAGCTTCTCCCCTCCTCCTAACTATGGCTACACCTTC. It translates to CASSFSPPPNYGYTF. The chain joins TRBV11-3 to TRBJ1-2; no clear D. Germline V gene sequence: CDR1 SGHNT, CDR2 YENEEA. Trimming stripped 3 bases from V and 0 bases from J, with 11 bases between. This CDR3 spans 15 amino acids.

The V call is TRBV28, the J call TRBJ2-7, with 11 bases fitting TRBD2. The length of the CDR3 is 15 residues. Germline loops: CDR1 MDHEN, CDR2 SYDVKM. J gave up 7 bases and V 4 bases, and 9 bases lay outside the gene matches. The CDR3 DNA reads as TGTGCCAGCAGTTCCTTAGCGGGAGGGGTGCGGGAGCAGTACTTC. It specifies CASSSLAGGVREQYF.

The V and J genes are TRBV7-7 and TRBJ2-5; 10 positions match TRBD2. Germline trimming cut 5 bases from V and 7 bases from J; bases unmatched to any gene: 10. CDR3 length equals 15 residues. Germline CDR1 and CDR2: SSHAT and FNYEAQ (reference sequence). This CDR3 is CASSPAAGGPGTQYF. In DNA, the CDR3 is TGTGCCAGCAGCCCCGCAGCGGGAGGGCCGGGGACCCAGTACTTC. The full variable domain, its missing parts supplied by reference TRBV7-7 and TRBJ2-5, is GAGVSQSPRYKVTKRGQDVTLRCDPISSHATLYWYQQALGQGPEFLTYFNYEAQPDKSGLPSDRFSAERPEGSISTLTIQRTEQRDSAMYRCASSPAAGGPGTQYFGPGTRLLVL.

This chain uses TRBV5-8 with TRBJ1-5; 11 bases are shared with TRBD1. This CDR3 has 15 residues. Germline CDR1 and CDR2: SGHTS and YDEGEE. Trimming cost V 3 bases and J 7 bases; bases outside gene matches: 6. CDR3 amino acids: CASSWDGQGAQPQHF. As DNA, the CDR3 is TGTGCCAGCAGCTGGGACGGACAGGGGGCCCAGCCCCAGCATTTT.

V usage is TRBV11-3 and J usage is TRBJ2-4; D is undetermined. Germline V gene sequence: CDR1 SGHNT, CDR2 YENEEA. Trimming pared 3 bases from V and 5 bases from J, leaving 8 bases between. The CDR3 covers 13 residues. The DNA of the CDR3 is TGTGCCAGCAGCTTTGGCTCTGAAAACATTCAGTACTTC. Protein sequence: CASSFGSENIQYF.

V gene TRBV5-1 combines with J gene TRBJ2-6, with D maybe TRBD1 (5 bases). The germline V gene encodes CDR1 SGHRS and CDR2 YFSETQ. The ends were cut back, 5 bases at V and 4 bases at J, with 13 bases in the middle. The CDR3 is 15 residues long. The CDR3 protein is CASSVIRAGANVLTF. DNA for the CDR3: TGCGCCAGCAGTGTTATCAGGGCCGGGGCCAACGTCCTGACTTTC. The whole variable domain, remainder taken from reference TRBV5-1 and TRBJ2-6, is KAGVTQTPRYLIKTRGQQVTLSCSPISGHRSVSWYQQTPGQGLQFLFEYFSETQRNKGNFPGRFSGRQFSNSRSEMNVSTLELGDSALYLCASSVIRAGANVLTFGAGSRLTVL.

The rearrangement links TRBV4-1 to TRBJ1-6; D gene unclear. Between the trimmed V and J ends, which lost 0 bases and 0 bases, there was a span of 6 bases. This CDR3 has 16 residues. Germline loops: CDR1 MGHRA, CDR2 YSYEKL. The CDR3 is CASSQDLSSYNSPLHF. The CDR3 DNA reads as TGCGCCAGCAGCCAAGATCTAAGCTCCTATAATTCACCCCTCCACTTT.

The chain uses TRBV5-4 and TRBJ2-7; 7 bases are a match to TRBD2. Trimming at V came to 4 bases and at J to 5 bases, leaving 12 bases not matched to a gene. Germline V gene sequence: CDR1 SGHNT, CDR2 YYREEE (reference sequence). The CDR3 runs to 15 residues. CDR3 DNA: TGTGCCAGCAGCAGCGCGCTAGCGGCCGGCCACGAGCAGTACTTC. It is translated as CASSSALAAGHEQYF. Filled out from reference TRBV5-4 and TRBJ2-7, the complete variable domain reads ETGVTQSPTHLIKTRGQQVTLRCSSQSGHNTVSWYQQALGQGPQFIFQYYREEENGRGNFPPRFSGLQFPNYSSELNVNALELDDSALYLCASSSALAAGHEQYFGPGTRLTVT.

CDR3 amino acids: CASGTPSGAEAFF. Here the CDR3 DNA reads TGTGCCTCCGGGACACCCAGCGGCGCTGAAGCTTTCTTT. This chain joins TRBV30 and TRBJ1-1, with a possible D match to TRBD1 (6 bases). The ends were cut back, 7 bases at V and 6 bases at J, with 18 bases in the middle. Per germline, CDR1 GTSNPN and CDR2 SVGIG (reference sequence). The CDR3 extends over 13 amino acids.

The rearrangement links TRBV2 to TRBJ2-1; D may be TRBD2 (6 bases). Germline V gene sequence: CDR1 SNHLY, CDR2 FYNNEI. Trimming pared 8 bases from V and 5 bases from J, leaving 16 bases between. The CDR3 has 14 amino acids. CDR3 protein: CASRYGTLDNEQFF. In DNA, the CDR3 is TGTGCCAGCCGCTACGGGACTCTAGACAATGAGCAGTTCTTC. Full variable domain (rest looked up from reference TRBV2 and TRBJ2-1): EPEVTQTPSHQVTQMGQEVILRCVPISNHLYFYWYRQILGQKVEFLVSFYNNEISEKSEIFDDQFSVERPDGSNFTLKIRSTKLEDSAMYFCASRYGTLDNEQFFGPGTRLTVL.

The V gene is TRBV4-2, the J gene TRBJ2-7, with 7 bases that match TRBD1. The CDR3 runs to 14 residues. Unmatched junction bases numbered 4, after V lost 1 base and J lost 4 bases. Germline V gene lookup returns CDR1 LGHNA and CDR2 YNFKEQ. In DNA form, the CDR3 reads TGTGCCAGCAGCCAAGGGGACAGCCTATACGAGCAGTACTTC. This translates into CASSQGDSLYEQYF.

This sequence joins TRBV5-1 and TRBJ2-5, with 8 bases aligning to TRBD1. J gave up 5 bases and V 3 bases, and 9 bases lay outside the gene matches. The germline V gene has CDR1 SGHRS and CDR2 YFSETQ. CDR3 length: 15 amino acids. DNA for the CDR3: TGCGCCAGCAGCTCCGCAGGACAGGGAGTCGAGACCCAGTACTTC. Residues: CASSSAGQGVETQYF.

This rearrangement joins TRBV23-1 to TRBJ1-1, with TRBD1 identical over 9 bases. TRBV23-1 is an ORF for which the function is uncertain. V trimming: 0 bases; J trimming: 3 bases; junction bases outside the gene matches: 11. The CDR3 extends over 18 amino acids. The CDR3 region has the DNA TGCGCCAGCAGTCAATCGATCCCGGGACAGGGACCTTACACTGAAGCTTTCTTT. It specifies CASSQSIPGQGPYTEAFF.

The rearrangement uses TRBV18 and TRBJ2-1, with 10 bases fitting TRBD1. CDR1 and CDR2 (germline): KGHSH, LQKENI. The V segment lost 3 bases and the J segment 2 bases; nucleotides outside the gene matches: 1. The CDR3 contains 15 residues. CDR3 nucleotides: TGTGCCAGCTCACCGACAGGGGGCACCTACAATGAGCAGTTCTTC. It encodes CASSPTGGTYNEQFF.

The CDR3 is CASSPGTTRSYEQYF. The DNA for the CDR3 is TGTGCCAGCAGCCCCGGGACAACCCGATCCTACGAGCAGTACTTC. This rearrangement joins TRBV9 to TRBJ2-5; D perhaps matches TRBD1 (6 bases). Near its end, the DNA agrees better with TRBJ2-7, so the J call may be wrong. This CDR3 has 15 amino acids. Germline V gives CDR1 SGDLS, CDR2 YYNGEE.